These T cell receptor beta chains were read from a single sample in a study of shared clonotypes between healthy human individuals. Some clones are missing from TCRdb's copy, which holds only in-frame ones; the method was immunoSEQ multiplex PCR. The sample lists under 1,100,000 clones; approximately 80% were seen once. The sequencing sample was made of memory CD4+ T cells from PBMCs. All receptors derive from a man in his late teens or twenties in good health. Some clones in this sample may be carry-over from other donors' samples. The CDR3 runs from the conserved cysteine through the conserved F or W. Fields, in order: J gene, V gene, CDR3 protein.

TRBJ2-3 TRBV5-1 CASSLYPGRTDTQYF
TRBJ2-7 TRBV11-2 CASSSQPGTGYHEQYF
TRBJ2-1 TRBV18 CASSDSSGDNEQFF
TRBJ2-6 TRBV7-3 CASSSPWGSGANVLTF
TRBJ2-2 TRBV18 CASSPGEGRTGELFF
TRBJ2-7 TRBV28 CASKRGGVTYEQYF
TRBJ2-6 TRBV30 CAWSVSGAGANVLTF
TRBJ2-1 TRBV19 CASSRAQGRSYNEQFF
TRBJ2-1 TRBV10-3 CAISQGLGSYNEQFF
TRBJ2-2 TRBV30 CAWKAGGAGELFF